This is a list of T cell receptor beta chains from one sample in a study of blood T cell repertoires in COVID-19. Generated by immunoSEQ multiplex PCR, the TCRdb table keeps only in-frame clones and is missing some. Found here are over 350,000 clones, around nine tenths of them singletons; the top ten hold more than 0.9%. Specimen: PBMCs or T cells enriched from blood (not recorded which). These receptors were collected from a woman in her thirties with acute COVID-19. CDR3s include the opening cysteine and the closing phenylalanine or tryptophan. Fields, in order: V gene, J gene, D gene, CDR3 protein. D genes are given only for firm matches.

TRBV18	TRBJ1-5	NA	CASSRQERDQPQHF
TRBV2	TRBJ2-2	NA	CASSTENTGELFF
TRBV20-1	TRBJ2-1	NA	CSAPKRGEQFF
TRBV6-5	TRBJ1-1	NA	CASSSGIPRAEAFF
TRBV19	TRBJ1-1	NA	CASSLDRNTEAFF
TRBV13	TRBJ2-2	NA	CASTPEAANTGELFF
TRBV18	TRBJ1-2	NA	CASSSAVQGNYGYTF
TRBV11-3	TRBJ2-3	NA	CASSLSQGGFETDTQYF
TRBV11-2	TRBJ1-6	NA	CASSLAFNNSPLHF
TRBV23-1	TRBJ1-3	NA	CASSVEGTGNTIYF
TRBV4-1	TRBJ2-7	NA	CASSTDFAYEQYF
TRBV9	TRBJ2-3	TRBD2	CASSYRLAEYTDTQYF
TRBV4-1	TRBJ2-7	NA	CASSYELVDEQYF
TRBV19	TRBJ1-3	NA	CASTPGSRTIYF
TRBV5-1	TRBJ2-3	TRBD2	CASSEGLAGGSTDTQYF
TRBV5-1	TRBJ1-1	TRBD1	CASSPQGGNTEAFF
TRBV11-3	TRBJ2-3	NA	CASSQGTPGGTDTQYF
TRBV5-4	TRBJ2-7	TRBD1	CASSLVTRTGAMREQYF
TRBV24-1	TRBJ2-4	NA	CATSAGRAGNIQYF
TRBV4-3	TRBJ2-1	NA	CASSQRLYNEQFF
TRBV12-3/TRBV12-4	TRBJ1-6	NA	CASGPSPNSPLHF
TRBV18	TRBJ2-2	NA	CASSPSTANTGELFF
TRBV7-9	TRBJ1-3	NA	CASTTSTGNTIYF
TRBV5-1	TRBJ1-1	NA	CASSLVSVNTEAFF
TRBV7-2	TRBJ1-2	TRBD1	CASSLGQHYGYTF
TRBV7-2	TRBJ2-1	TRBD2	CASSERGATYNEQFF
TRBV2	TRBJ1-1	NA	CASNTGTEAFF
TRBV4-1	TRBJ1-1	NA	CASSQDKGGRSSDTEAFF
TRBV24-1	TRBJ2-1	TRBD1	CATGQGKNNEQFF
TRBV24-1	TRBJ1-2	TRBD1	CATSDRTGVRLSGYTF
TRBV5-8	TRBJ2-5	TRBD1	CASSSQGAVETQYF
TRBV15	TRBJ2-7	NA	CATSKGGEVPHEQYF